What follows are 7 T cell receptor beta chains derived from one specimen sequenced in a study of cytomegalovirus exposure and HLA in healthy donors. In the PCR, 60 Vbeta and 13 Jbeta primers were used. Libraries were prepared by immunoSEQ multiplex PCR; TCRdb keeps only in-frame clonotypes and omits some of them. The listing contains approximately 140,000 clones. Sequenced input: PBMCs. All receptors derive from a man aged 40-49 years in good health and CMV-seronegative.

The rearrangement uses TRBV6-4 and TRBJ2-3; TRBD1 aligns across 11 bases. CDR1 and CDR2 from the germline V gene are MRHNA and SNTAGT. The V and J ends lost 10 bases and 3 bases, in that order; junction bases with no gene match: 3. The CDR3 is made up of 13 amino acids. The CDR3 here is CATRDRGTDTQYF. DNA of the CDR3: TGTGCCACCCGGGACAGGGGGACAGATACGCAGTATTTT.

The CDR3 spells CASSLAPGQPYEQYF. The CDR3 DNA sequence: TGTGCCAGCAGCTTAGCGCCGGGACAGCCCTACGAGCAGTACTTC. The chain is built from TRBV7-3 and TRBJ2-7; 7 bases agree with TRBD1. The V and J ends lost 2 bases and 2 bases, in that order; junction bases with no gene match: 6. Per germline, CDR1 SGHTA and CDR2 FQGTGA. The CDR3 is 15 amino acids. The full variable domain, with the rest looked up from reference TRBV7-3 and TRBJ2-7, is GAGVSQTPSNKVTEKGKYVELRCDPISGHTALYWYRQSLGQGPEFLIYFQGTGAADDSGLPNDRFFAVRPEGSVSTLKIQRTERGDSAVYLCASSLAPGQPYEQYFGPGTRLTVT.

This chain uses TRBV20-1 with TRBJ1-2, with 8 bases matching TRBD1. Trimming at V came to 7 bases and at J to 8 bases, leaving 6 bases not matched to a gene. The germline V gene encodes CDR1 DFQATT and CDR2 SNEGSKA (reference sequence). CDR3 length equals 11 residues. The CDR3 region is CSVLQGGGYTF. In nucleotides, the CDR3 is TGCAGTGTCTTACAGGGGGGAGGCTACACCTTC.

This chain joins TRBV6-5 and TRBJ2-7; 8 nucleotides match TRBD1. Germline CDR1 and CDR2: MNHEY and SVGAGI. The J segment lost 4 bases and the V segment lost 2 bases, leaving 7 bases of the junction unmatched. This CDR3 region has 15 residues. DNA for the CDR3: TGTGCCAGCAGTTACGAGACAGGGGTATCATACGAGCAGTACTTC. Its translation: CASSYETGVSYEQYF.

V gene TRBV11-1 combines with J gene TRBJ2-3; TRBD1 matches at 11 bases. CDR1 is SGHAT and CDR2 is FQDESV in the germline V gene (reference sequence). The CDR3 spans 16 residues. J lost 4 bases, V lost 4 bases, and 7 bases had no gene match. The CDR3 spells CASSWGDRGKADTQYF. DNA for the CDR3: TGTGCCAGCAGCTGGGGGGACAGGGGGAAGGCAGATACGCAGTATTTT. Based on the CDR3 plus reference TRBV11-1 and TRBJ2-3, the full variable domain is EAEVAQSPRYKITEKSQAVAFWCDPISGHATLYWYRQILGQGPELLVQFQDESVVDDSQLPKDRFSAERLKGVDSTLKIQPAELGDSAMYLCASSWGDRGKADTQYFGPGTRLTVL.

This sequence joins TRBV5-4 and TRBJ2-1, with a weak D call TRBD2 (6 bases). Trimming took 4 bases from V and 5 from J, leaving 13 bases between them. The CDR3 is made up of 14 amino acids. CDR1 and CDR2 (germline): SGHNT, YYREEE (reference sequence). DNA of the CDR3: TGTGCCAGCAGCCTCACGGGGAGGAACAATGAGCAGTTCTTC. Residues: CASSLTGRNNEQFF.

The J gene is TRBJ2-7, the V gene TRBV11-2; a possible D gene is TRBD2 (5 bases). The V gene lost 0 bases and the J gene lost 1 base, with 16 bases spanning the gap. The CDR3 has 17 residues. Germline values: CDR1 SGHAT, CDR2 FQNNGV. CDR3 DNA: TGTGCCAGCAGCTTAGATTTGGGGAGATGGAATTCCTACGAGCAGTACTTC. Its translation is CASSLDLGRWNSYEQYF.